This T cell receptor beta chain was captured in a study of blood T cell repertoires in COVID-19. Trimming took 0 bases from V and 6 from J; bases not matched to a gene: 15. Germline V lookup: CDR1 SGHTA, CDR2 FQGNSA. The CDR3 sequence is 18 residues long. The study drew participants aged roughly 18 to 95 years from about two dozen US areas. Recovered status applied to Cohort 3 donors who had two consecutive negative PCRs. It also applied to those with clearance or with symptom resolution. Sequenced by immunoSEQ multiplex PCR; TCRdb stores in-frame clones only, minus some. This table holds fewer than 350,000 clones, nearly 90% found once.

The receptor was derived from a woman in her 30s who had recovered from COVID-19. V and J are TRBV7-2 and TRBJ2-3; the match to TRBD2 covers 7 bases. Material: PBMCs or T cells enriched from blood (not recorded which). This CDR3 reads CASSLAGPAGRFWDTQYF. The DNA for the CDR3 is TGTGCCAGCAGCTTAGCGGGGCCAGCGGGAAGGTTCTGGGATACGCAGTATTTT.